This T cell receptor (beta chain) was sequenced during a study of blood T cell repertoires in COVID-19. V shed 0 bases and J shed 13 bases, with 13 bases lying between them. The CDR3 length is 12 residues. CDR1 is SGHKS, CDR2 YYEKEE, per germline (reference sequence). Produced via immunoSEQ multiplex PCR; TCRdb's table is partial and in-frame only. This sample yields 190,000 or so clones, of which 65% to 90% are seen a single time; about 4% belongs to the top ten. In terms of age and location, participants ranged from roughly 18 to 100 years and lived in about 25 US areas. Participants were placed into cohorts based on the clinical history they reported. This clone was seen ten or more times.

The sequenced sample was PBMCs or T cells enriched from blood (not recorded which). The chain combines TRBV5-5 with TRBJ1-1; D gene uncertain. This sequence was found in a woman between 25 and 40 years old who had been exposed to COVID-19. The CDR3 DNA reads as TGTGCCAGCAGCTTGGCGGTGGGAGAAAATTTCTTT. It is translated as CASSLAVGENFF.